This T cell receptor beta chain is drawn from a study of PD-1 blockade in classical Hodgkin lymphoma. Study conclusions and caveats: The authors excluded patients who started nivolumab under 1 year after ASCT.

Generated by immunoSEQ multiplex PCR, the TCRdb table keeps only in-frame clones and is missing some. Here the sample spans a few thousand clones, 87% being singletons. All the patients suffered relapse after autologous stem cell transplantation, and brentuximab vedotin exposure differed. Using magnetic negative selection, the CD4+ T cells were separated out of thawed PBMCs. Complete response, partial response or progressive disease was recorded as best response. As concerns this clone: The antigen remains unidentified.

CDR3 size: 13 residues. The germline V gene has CDR1 SNHLY and CDR2 FYNNEI. V was shortened by 6 bases and J by 0 bases, with 7 bases between the two germline ends. Sequencing was performed on CD4+ T cells from blood, taken at baseline. The receptor comes from a human donor with classical Hodgkin lymphoma. The V call is TRBV2, the J call TRBJ2-3; D may match TRBD1 or TRBD2 (5 bases each). The CDR3 nucleotides are TGTGCCAGCAGGGGGACCAGCACAGATACGCAGTATTTT. This sequence encodes CASRGTSTDTQYF.